Sequencing of this T cell receptor (beta chain) was carried out in a study of T cells in Graves' hyperthyroidism and ophthalmopathy. Study outcomes and limitations: Blood also carried most thyroid clonotypes expanded above 0.001. Ophthalmopathy was model-predicted a median about 7.1 months pre-onset.

It was RNA transcripts that yielded the amplified TCR beta CDR3 regions. Researchers ran a first-round RT-PCR on the TCR CDR3 using the HTBI primer set. TCRdb analysed the multiplex PCR reads with MiXCR anew, one entry per CDR3 protein. The repertoire includes about 200,000 distinct CDR3 sequences, about 15% of them detected once, and approximately 56% sits in the top ten. Turning to this clonotype: Antigen specificity is unknown.

Participants, patients aged 18 to 65, had newly diagnosed hyperthyroidism with a duration under 2 months. Each 10 ml fresh peripheral blood draw supplied the PBMCs. This CDR3 comprises 14 residues. Between the trimmed V and J ends, which lost 5 bases and 1 base, there was a span of 11 bases. Germline loops: CDR1 SGHAT, CDR2 FQNNGV. The sequencing sample was made of blood. The chain employs TRBV11-2 and TRBJ2-5; the D gene is possibly TRBD2 (6 bases). The origin of this receptor is a woman aged 50 to 60 with Graves' hyperthyroidism. CDR3 DNA sequence: TGTGCCAGCAGCCTCCTGGGAGGCCAAGAGACCCAGTACTTC. Translated: CASSLLGGQETQYF.